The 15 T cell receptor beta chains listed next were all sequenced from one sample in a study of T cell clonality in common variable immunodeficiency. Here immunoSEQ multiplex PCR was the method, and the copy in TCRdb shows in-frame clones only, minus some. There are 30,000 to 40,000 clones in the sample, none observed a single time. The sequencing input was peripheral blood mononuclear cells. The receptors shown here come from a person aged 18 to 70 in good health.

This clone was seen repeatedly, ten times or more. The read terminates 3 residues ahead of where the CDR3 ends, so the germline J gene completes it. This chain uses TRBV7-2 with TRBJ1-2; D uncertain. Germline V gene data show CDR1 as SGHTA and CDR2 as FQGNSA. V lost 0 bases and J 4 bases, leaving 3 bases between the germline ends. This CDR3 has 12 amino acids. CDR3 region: CASSLASYGYTF. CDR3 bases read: TGTGCCAGCAGCTTAGCCAGCTATGGC.

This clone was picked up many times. The CDR3 loop is CASTEGEAYGYTF. The CDR3 bases that were read are TGCGCCAGCACAGAGGGGGAAGCGTATGGC. The genes are TRBV5-1 and TRBJ1-2; D is possibly TRBD1 (6 bases). The CDR3 end falls 3 residues outside the read, so it is completed with the germline J gene. V gave up 6 bases and J gave up 5 bases, with 14 bases separating them. This CDR3 is 13 amino acids long. In germline, CDR1 is SGHRS, CDR2 YFSETQ.

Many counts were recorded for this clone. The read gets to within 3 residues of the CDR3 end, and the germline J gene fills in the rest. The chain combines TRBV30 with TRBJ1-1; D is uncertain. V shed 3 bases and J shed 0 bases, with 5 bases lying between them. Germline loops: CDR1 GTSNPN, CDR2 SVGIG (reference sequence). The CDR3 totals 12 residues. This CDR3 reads CAWRRLNTEAFF. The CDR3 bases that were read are TGTGCCTGGAGGAGGTTGAACACTGAA.

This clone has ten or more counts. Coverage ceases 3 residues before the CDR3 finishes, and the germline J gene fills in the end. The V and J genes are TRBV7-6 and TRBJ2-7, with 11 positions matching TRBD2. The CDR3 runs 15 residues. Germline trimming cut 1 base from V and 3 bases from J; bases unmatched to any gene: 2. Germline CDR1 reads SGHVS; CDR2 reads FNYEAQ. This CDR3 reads CASSLVGTSGYEQYF. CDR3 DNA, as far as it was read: TGTGCCAGCAGCTTAGTAGGGACTAGCGGCTACGAG.

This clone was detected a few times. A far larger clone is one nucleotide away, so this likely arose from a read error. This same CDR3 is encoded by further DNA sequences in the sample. The CDR3 bases that were read are TGCAGTGCTAGGGATCACGGGGGTGCCTATGGC. Encoded protein: CSARDHGGAYG. The CDR3 as a whole reads CSARDHGGAYGYTF. The chain combines TRBV20-1 with TRBJ1-2; D is possibly TRBD1 (5 bases). The read comes to an end 3 residues before the CDR3 does, leaving the germline J gene to fill in the end. V was shortened by 3 bases and J by 4 bases, with 15 bases between the two germline ends. Germline CDR1 and CDR2: DFQATT and SNEGSKA (reference sequence). The CDR3 sequence is 14 residues long.

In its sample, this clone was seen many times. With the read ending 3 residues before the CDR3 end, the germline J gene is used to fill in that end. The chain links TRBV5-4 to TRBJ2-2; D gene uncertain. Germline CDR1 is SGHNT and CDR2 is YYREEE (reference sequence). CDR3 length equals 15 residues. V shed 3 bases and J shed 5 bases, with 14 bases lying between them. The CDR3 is CASSSDQVWTGELFF. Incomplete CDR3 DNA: TGTGCCAGCAGCTCCGACCAGGTTTGGACCGGGGAG.

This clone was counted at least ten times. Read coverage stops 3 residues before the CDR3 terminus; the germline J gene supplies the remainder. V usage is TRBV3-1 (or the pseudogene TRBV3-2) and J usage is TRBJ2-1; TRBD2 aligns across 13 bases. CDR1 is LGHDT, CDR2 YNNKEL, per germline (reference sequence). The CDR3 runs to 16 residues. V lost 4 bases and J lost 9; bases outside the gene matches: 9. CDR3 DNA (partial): TGTGCCAGCAGCCGACCGACTAGCGGGAGGTCGGGTGAG. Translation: CASSRPTSGRSGE. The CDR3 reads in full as CASSRPTSGRSGEQFF.

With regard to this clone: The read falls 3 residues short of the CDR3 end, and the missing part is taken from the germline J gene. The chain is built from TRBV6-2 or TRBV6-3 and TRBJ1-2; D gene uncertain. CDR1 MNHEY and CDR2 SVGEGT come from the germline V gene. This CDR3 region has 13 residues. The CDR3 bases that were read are TGTGCCAGCAGTCTAGCGGGAACCTACGAC. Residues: CASSLAGTYD. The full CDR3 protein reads CASSLAGTYDYTF.

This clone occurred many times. The sequenced CDR3 bases are TGTGCCAGTAGTATGGCGGGGCGTAGCACAGATACG. Translating gives CASSMAGRSTDT. The whole CDR3 reads CASSMAGRSTDTQYF. The chain recombines TRBV19 with TRBJ2-3; D perhaps matches TRBD2 (6 bases). The CDR3 end is not reached by the read, which stops 3 residues before it; the germline J gene fills it in. Trimming stripped 3 bases from V and 0 bases from J, with 10 bases between. The CDR3 runs 15 residues. Germline V gene sequence: CDR1 LNHDA, CDR2 SQIVND (reference sequence).

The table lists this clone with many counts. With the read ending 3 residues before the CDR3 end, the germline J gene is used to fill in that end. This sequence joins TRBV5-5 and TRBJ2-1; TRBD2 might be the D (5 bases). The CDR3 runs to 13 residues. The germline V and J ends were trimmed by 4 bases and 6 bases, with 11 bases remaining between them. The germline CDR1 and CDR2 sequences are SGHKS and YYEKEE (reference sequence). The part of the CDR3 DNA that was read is TGTGCCAGCAGCCCCGGACTCGTCAATGAG. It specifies CASSPGLVNE. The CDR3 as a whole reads CASSPGLVNEQFF.

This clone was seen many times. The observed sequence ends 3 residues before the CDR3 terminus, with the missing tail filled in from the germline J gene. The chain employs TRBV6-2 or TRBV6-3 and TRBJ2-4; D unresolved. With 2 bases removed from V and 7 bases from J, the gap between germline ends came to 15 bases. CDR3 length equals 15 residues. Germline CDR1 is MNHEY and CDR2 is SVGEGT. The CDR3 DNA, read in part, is TGTGCCAGCAGTTACGATTCTTCAGGAGTGAACATT. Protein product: CASSYDSSGVNI. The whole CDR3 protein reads CASSYDSSGVNIQYF.

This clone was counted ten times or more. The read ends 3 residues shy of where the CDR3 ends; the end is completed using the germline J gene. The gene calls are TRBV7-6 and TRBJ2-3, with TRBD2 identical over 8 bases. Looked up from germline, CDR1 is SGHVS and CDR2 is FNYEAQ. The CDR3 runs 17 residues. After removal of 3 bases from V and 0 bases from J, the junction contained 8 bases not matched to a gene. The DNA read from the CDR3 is TGTGCCAGCAGCTTGTCCCCAGCGGGGGCTAGCACAGATACG. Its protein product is CASSLSPAGASTDT. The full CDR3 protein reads CASSLSPAGASTDTQYF.

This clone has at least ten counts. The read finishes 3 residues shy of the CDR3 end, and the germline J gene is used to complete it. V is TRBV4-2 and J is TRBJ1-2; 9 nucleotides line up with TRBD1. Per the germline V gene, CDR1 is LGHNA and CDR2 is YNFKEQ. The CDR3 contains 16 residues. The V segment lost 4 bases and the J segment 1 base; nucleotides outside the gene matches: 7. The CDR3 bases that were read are TGTGCCAGCAGCCCGGGACAGGGAAGAAGTAACTATGGC. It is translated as CASSPGQGRSNYG. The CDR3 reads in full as CASSPGQGRSNYGYTF.

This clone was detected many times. Here the CDR3 reads CASSPLQAMGNTGELFF. CDR3 bases read: TGTGCCAGCTCACCCCTCCAGGCGATGGGGAACACCGGGGAG. J is TRBJ2-2 and V is TRBV18; D not certain. The CDR3 is cut off 3 residues early in the read; its end comes from the germline J gene. The CDR3 extends over 17 amino acids. Germline CDR1 and CDR2: KGHSH and LQKENI. V lost 3 bases and J lost 1, with 15 bases in between.

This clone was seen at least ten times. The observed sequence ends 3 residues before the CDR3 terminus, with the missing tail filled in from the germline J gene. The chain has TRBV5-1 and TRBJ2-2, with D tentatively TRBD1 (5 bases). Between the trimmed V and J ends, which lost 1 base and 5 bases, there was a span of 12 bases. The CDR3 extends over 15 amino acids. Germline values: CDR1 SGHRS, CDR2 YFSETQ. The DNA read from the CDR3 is TGCGCCAGCAGCTTGAGGCAGGGTGGGACCGGGGAG. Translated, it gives CASSLRQGGTGE. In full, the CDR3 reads CASSLRQGGTGELFF.